This entry lists 18 T cell receptor beta chains sequenced from one sample in a study of blood T cell repertoires in COVID-19. Only in-frame clones appear in the TCRdb table, and some are missing; sequencing was by immunoSEQ multiplex PCR. The data show a few hundred thousand clones, with 85% to 90% seen just once and 3% held by the top ten. The source material was peripheral blood. The receptors shown here come from a human donor in a cohort sampled during active COVID-19.

The CDR3 loop reads CASSPGAGNYEQYF. The CDR3 DNA reads TGTGCCAGCAGCCCAGGGGCGGGCAACTACGAGCAGTACTTC. V gene TRBV7-2 combines with J gene TRBJ2-7, with D possibly matching TRBD1 (6 bases). V was shortened by 5 bases and J by 3 bases, with 14 bases between the two germline ends. Germline assignment: CDR1 SGHTA and CDR2 FQGNSA. The CDR3 covers 14 residues.

This chain joins TRBV2 and TRBJ2-1; the match to TRBD2 covers 9 bases. The CDR3 sequence is 16 residues long. Germline values: CDR1 SNHLY, CDR2 FYNNEI. The ends lost 9 bases at V and 6 bases at J; junction bases unmatched: 15. CDR3: CASISGSSLGVNEQFF. CDR3 DNA sequence: TGTGCCAGTATTAGCGGGAGTAGTCTAGGGGTCAATGAGCAGTTCTTC.

This chain connects TRBV6-6 to TRBJ2-1, with 7 bases that match TRBD2. The CDR3 covers 16 residues. V was pared by 5 bases and J by 7 bases, with 14 bases of the junction left unmatched. Germline values: CDR1 MNHNY, CDR2 SVGAGI (reference sequence). In DNA form, the CDR3 reads TGTGCCAGCAGTCGAGTCGGGGAGGGCCCCGGTAATGAGCAGTTCTTC. Protein product: CASSRVGEGPGNEQFF.

This CDR3 reads CASSLVRDRLTGELFF. Here the CDR3 DNA reads TGTGCCAGCAGCTTGGTCCGGGACAGGCTCACCGGGGAGCTGTTTTTT. The V call is TRBV5-5, the J call TRBJ2-2, with 8 bases aligning to TRBD1. Losses at the gene ends were 0 bases for V and 4 bases for J; bases not matched to a gene: 5. This CDR3 contains 16 residues. Germline V CDR1 and CDR2: SGHKS, YYEKEE (reference sequence).

The chain uses TRBV27 and TRBJ2-1; 11 positions match TRBD2. Germline V gene data show CDR1 as MNHEY and CDR2 as SMNVEV (reference sequence). J gave up 5 bases and V 7 bases, and 1 base lay outside the gene matches. This CDR3 is built from 13 residues. The CDR3 DNA is TGTGCCAGCAAACTAGCGGGAGACAATGAGCAGTTCTTC. This codes for CASKLAGDNEQFF.

This clone was counted between two and nine times. The V call is TRBV19, the J call TRBJ1-5; weak D call: TRBD1 (5 bases). CDR1 is LNHDA and CDR2 is SQIVND in the germline V gene (reference sequence). CDR3 size: 14 residues. Trimming removed 5 bases from V and 6 bases from J, with 14 bases in between. CDR3: CASSPRIQGQPQHF. Written as DNA, the CDR3 is TGTGCCAGTAGTCCTCGAATCCAGGGTCAGCCCCAGCATTTT. Based on the CDR3 plus reference TRBV19 and TRBJ1-5, the full variable domain is DGGITQSPKYLFRKEGQNVTLSCEQNLNHDAMYWYRQDPGQGLRLIYYSQIVNDFQKGDIAEGYSVSREKKESFPLTVTSAQKNPTAFYLCASSPRIQGQPQHFGDGTRLSIL.

The chain links TRBV23-1 to TRBJ2-7; D is unresolved. TRBV23-1 is marked as an open reading frame, function uncertain. V shed 9 bases and J shed 0 bases, with 9 bases lying between them. The CDR3 is made up of 12 amino acids. The DNA of the CDR3 is TGCGCCAGTCTCCACAGCTCCTACGAGCAGTACTTC. Its protein product is CASLHSSYEQYF.

CDR3 loop: CASSYSMSSEYNEQFF. For the CDR3, the DNA is TGTGCCAGCAGTTACTCGATGTCTAGCGAATACAATGAGCAGTTCTTC. The gene calls are TRBV6-6 and TRBJ2-1, with D possibly matching TRBD2 (6 bases). Germline-derived CDR1 and CDR2 are MNHNY and SVGAGI (reference sequence). The CDR3 is made up of 16 amino acids. The V and J ends lost 0 bases and 4 bases respectively, with 13 bases between them.

V usage is TRBV9 and J usage is TRBJ2-1, with 7 bases matching TRBD2. Trimming removed 0 bases from V and 0 bases from J; junction bases left unmatched: 3. This CDR3 has 16 amino acids. Germline V gives CDR1 SGDLS, CDR2 YYNGEE. DNA for the CDR3: TGTGCCAGCAGCGTAGGACTAGCCATCTCCTACAATGAGCAGTTCTTC. As protein: CASSVGLAISYNEQFF.

The chain combines TRBV19 with TRBJ1-1; weak D call: TRBD1 (6 bases). V lost 7 bases to trimming and J lost 7 bases, with 19 bases between them. Germline V CDR1 and CDR2: LNHDA, SQIVND (reference sequence). The CDR3 length is 14 residues. CDR3 DNA: TGTGCCAGTACCCCGCGAGGGGGTGCTGGTGAAGCTTTCTTT. The encoded protein is CASTPRGGAGEAFF.

The rearrangement uses TRBV6-6 and TRBJ2-7; possibly TRBD2 for D (5 bases). V lost 4 bases to trimming and J lost 6 bases, with 16 bases between them. The CDR3 totals 14 residues. In germline, CDR1 is MNHNY, CDR2 SVGAGI (reference sequence). The CDR3 protein is CASSWAGEFFEQYF. DNA of the CDR3: TGTGCCAGCAGTTGGGCGGGCGAGTTCTTCGAGCAGTACTTC.

This rearrangement joins TRBV3-1 (or the pseudogene TRBV3-2) to TRBJ2-1, with 10 bases matching TRBD1. The V gene's germline CDR1 is LGHDT and CDR2 YNNKEL (reference sequence). The junction had 9 bases not matched to a gene; V was cut back by 4 bases and J by 6 bases. The CDR3 spans 16 residues. The CDR3 loop reads CASSRLGGTGANEQFF. The CDR3 nucleotides are TGTGCCAGCAGCCGGCTAGGAGGGACAGGGGCCAATGAGCAGTTCTTC.

This CDR3 is CASKGIRQGLLYGNTEAFF. CDR3 nucleotide sequence: TGTGCCAGCAAGGGGATCAGACAGGGACTCCTTTATGGGAACACTGAAGCTTTCTTT. The genes are TRBV27 and TRBJ1-1; 7 bases agree with TRBD1. V trimming: 7 bases; J trimming: 1 base; junction bases outside the gene matches: 21. The V gene's germline CDR1 is MNHEY and CDR2 SMNVEV (reference sequence). This CDR3 contains 19 residues.

The chain employs TRBV4-1 and TRBJ1-2, with no clear D. There are 13 residues in the CDR3. V was cut by 4 bases and J by 4 bases, with 10 bases left in between. The V gene's germline CDR1 is MGHRA and CDR2 YSYEKL. The CDR3 sequence is CASSPVGAYGYTF. Written as DNA, the CDR3 is TGCGCCAGCAGCCCTGTTGGAGCCTATGGCTACACCTTC.

The rearrangement uses TRBV2 and TRBJ2-1, with 8 nucleotides matching TRBD2. This CDR3 comprises 15 residues. Germline V CDR1 and CDR2: SNHLY, FYNNEI. With V trimmed by 4 bases and J by 6 bases, 8 bases remained unmatched. CDR3 bases: TGTGCCAGCAGTGTGTACCTAGCGGGTGTCAATGAGCAGTTCTTC. It translates to CASSVYLAGVNEQFF.

The gene calls are TRBV2 and TRBJ2-7; D unresolved. The CDR3 spans 11 residues. The germline CDR1 and CDR2 sequences are SNHLY and FYNNEI. Trimming stripped 6 bases from V and 3 bases from J, with 6 bases between. CDR3 sequence reads: CASRLIYEQYF. The CDR3 region has the DNA TGTGCCAGCAGACTCATCTACGAGCAGTACTTC.

This rearrangement joins TRBV3-1 (or the pseudogene TRBV3-2) to TRBJ2-1; 7 bases align to TRBD1. The CDR3 contains 16 residues. J gave up 2 bases and V 3 bases, and 7 bases lay outside the gene matches. Germline V CDR1 and CDR2: LGHDT, YNNKEL (reference sequence). The CDR3 nucleotides read TGTGCCAGCAGCCAGAGTACCGGGACAGCCTACAATGAGCAGTTCTTC. It translates to CASSQSTGTAYNEQFF.

CDR3 sequence reads: CASSPTGKTNTEAFF. CDR3 nucleotides: TGTGCCAGCAGCCCGACAGGCAAGACGAACACTGAAGCTTTCTTT. The V call is TRBV3-1 (or the pseudogene TRBV3-2), the J call TRBJ1-1; D possibly corresponds to TRBD1 (6 bases). The CDR3 length is 15 residues. V lost 4 bases, J lost 1 base, and 13 bases lay in between. Looked up from germline, CDR1 is LGHDT and CDR2 is YNNKEL (reference sequence).